The rows below give T cell receptor beta chains drawn from one sample of a study of blood T cell repertoires in COVID-19. Generated by immunoSEQ multiplex PCR, the TCRdb table keeps only in-frame clones and is missing some. The table includes over 200,000 clones, 70% to 85% detected once. Sequencing was carried out using PBMCs or T cells enriched from blood (not recorded which). The receptors shown here come from a man aged 35-49 years who had recovered from COVID-19. The CDR3 runs from the conserved cysteine through the conserved F or W. D genes are given only for firm matches. Rows give clone size only sometimes, using once, few, many, or a class for an expanded clone.

size	V	D	J	CDR3	DNA
-	TRBV27	TRBD2	TRBJ2-1	CASSLSPSSGTYNEQFF	TGTGCCAGCAGTTTATCCCCGTCTAGCGGGACTTACAATGAGCAGTTCTTC
-	TRBV19	TRBD2	TRBJ2-5	CASSIPSSGQETQYF	TGTGCCAGTAGTATCCCATCTAGCGGCCAAGAGACCCAGTACTTC
-	TRBV9	-	TRBJ1-6	CASSEYRDYNSPLHF	TGTGCCAGCAGCGAATACAGGGACTATAATTCACCCCTCCACTTT
-	TRBV11-2	-	TRBJ1-5	CASSLDRGGNQPQHF	TGTGCCAGCAGCTTAGATCGGGGGGGGAATCAGCCCCAGCATTTT
once	TRBV21-1	-	TRBJ1-2	CASSETEGEGSYGYTF	TGTGCCAGCAGCGAGACAGAAGGGGAGGGGAGCTATGGCTACACCTTC
-	TRBV20-1	-	TRBJ2-5	CSASQQRSGGETQYF	TGCAGTGCTAGTCAGCAGCGATCCGGAGGAGAGACCCAGTACTTC
few	TRBV19	-	TRBJ1-1	CASSIAGAGTNTEAFF	TGTGCCAGTAGTATAGCAGGAGCGGGGACCAACACTGAAGCTTTCTTT
-	TRBV4-1	-	TRBJ2-7	CASSQGLSGVYEQYF	TGCGCCAGCAGCCAAGGTCTCTCAGGGGTGTACGAGCAGTACTTC
-	TRBV19	TRBD1	TRBJ2-7	CASSIQGEREQYF	TGTGCCAGTAGTATACAGGGGGAGCGGGAGCAGTACTTC
few	TRBV7-9	-	TRBJ2-3	CASSPRLGGDTQYF	TGTGCCAGCAGCCCAAGACTAGGCGGCGATACGCAGTATTTT
-	TRBV7-9	-	TRBJ2-1	CASSPSSPYNEQFF	TGTGCCAGCAGCCCAAGCTCTCCCTACAATGAGCAGTTCTTC
-	TRBV28	TRBD2	TRBJ2-3	CASSTRTGGGLAGSTDSGYF	TGTGCCAGCAGTACCCGGACAGGTGGAGGACTAGCGGGGAGCACAGATTCGGGGTATTTT
-	TRBV19	-	TRBJ2-7	CASSIRGEYEQYF	TGTGCCAGTAGTATTCGAGGCGAGTACGAGCAGTACTTC
-	TRBV11-3	TRBD2	TRBJ2-4	CASSLGREGKNIQYF	TGTGCCAGCAGCCTAGGGAGGGAAGGCAAAAACATTCAGTACTTC
-	TRBV28	-	TRBJ1-3	CASSLLGGEAGNTIYF	TGTGCCAGCAGTTTATTGGGGGGAGAGGCTGGAAACACCATATATTTT
-	TRBV6-5	-	TRBJ1-5	CASSPPGQPQHF	TGTGCCAGCAGTCCCCCGGGGCAGCCCCAGCATTTT
-	TRBV30	-	TRBJ1-5	CAWSSVWNQPQHF	TGTGCCTGGAGCAGTGTGTGGAATCAGCCCCAGCATTTT
-	TRBV19	TRBD1	TRBJ1-6	CASSNNGQGVRSYNSPLHF	TGTGCCAGTAGTAACAACGGACAGGGGGTTCGTTCCTATAATTCACCCCTCCACTTT
-	TRBV7-2	-	TRBJ1-2	CASSFFGGPYGYTF	TGTGCCAGCAGCTTTTTTGGGGGCCCCTATGGCTACACCTTC
-	TRBV6-5	TRBD2	TRBJ2-1	CASSPGLAGGYEQFF	TGTGCCAGCAGTCCGGGACTAGCGGGGGGGTATGAGCAGTTCTTC
-	TRBV5-5	-	TRBJ2-7	CASTSQADTYEQYF	TGTGCCAGCACCAGCCAGGCAGATACCTACGAGCAGTACTTC
-	TRBV3-1/TRBV3-2	TRBD1	TRBJ1-6	CASNFGQANNSPLHF	TGTGCCAGCAACTTTGGACAGGCGAATAATTCACCCCTCCACTTT
few	TRBV24-1	TRBD1	TRBJ2-1	CATSDPGQRSSYNEQFF	TGTGCCACCAGTGACCCGGGACAGAGGAGCTCCTACAATGAGCAGTTCTTC
-	TRBV7-8	TRBD1	TRBJ1-2	CASSLGTGVYGYTF	TGTGCCAGCAGCTTAGGGACAGGGGTCTATGGCTACACCTTC
-	TRBV9	TRBD1	TRBJ1-1	CASSLWDRADTEAFF	TGTGCCAGCAGCCTATGGGACAGGGCAGACACTGAAGCTTTCTTT
-	TRBV4-1	-	TRBJ1-6	CASSQQGSINSPLHF	TGCGCCAGCAGCCAACAGGGTAGTATCAATTCACCCCTCCACTTT
-	TRBV4-2	TRBD2	TRBJ2-1	CASSLRLGAGDEQFF	TGTGCCAGCAGCCTAAGACTTGGGGCGGGGGATGAGCAGTTCTTC
-	TRBV29-1	TRBD1	TRBJ2-7	CSTVTGNSYEQYF	TGCAGCACTGTGACAGGGAACTCCTACGAGCAGTACTTC
-	TRBV3-1/TRBV3-2	-	TRBJ2-1	CASSPTGGDNEQFF	TGTGCCAGCAGCCCGACCGGGGGAGACAATGAGCAGTTCTTC
-	TRBV11-2	-	TRBJ2-3	CASSFLFSGTTDTQYF	TGTGCCAGCAGCTTTCTGTTTAGCGGAACCACAGATACGCAGTATTTT
-	TRBV19	-	TRBJ1-4	CASSDLSSGSEKLFF	TGTGCCAGTAGCGATCTGTCCTCGGGTAGTGAAAAACTGTTTTTT
-	TRBV9	TRBD1	TRBJ1-2	CASSVAEGGIYGYTF	TGTGCCAGCAGCGTAGCAGAAGGGGGCATCTATGGCTACACCTTC
-	TRBV9	TRBD1	TRBJ1-1	CASTTTGASTEAFF	TGTGCCAGCACCACTACAGGGGCGAGCACTGAAGCTTTCTTT
-	TRBV28	TRBD2	TRBJ2-1	CASSPPERELPDEQFF	TGTGCCAGCAGTCCCCCTGAGCGGGAGCTCCCCGATGAGCAGTTCTTC
-	TRBV5-6	TRBD1	TRBJ1-1	CASSSLREGATEAFF	TGTGCCAGCAGCTCTTTACGGGAGGGGGCCACTGAAGCTTTCTTT
-	TRBV7-9	-	TRBJ1-1	CASSYTRGYNTEAFF	TGTGCCAGCAGCTACACCAGGGGATACAACACTGAAGCTTTCTTT
-	TRBV9	TRBD2	TRBJ2-1	CASSGMTSGIGAYNEQFF	TGTGCCAGCAGCGGGATGACTAGCGGGATAGGGGCCTACAATGAGCAGTTCTTC
-	TRBV5-4	TRBD1	TRBJ1-2	CASSLDRGNYGYTF	TGTGCCAGCAGCTTGGACAGGGGTAACTATGGCTACACCTTC
-	TRBV10-3	-	TRBJ1-5	CAISEFAGRSNQPQHF	TGTGCCATCAGTGAGTTCGCAGGGAGGAGCAATCAGCCCCAGCATTTT
-	TRBV30	TRBD2	TRBJ2-7	CAWMPGATSGTTYEQYF	TGTGCCTGGATGCCGGGAGCGACTAGCGGGACAACCTACGAGCAGTACTTC
-	TRBV7-9	TRBD1	TRBJ1-2	CARPPGTANYGYTF	TGTGCCAGACCCCCCGGGACAGCCAACTATGGCTACACCTTC
-	TRBV27	-	TRBJ2-7	CASTDTGGLYEQYF	TGTGCCAGCACAGACACCGGAGGCTTATACGAGCAGTACTTC
once	TRBV28	TRBD2	TRBJ2-1	CASSSPGLAENEQFF	TGTGCCAGCAGCTCCCCGGGACTAGCGGAAAATGAGCAGTTCTTC
-	TRBV6-2/TRBV6-3	TRBD2	TRBJ2-7	CASSWDYPHEQYF	TGTGCCAGCAGTTGGGACTATCCCCACGAGCAGTACTTC
-	TRBV5-6	-	TRBJ2-7	CASPSGVEQYF	TGTGCCAGCCCCTCGGGGGTCGAGCAGTACTTC
-	TRBV7-8	-	TRBJ1-1	CASSPRIGQEAFF	TGTGCCAGCAGCCCGCGAATAGGACAGGAAGCTTTCTTT
-	TRBV18	-	TRBJ2-3	CASSLAAADTQYF	TGTGCCAGCTCACTAGCGGCGGCAGATACGCAGTATTTT
-	TRBV5-1	-	TRBJ2-3	CASSADPSGDTQYF	TGCGCCAGCAGCGCCGACCCGTCCGGGGATACGCAGTATTTT
-	TRBV5-1	-	TRBJ2-2	CASTLASTGTGELFF	TGCGCCAGCACCCTAGCCTCGACGGGCACCGGGGAGCTGTTTTTT
-	TRBV19	TRBD1	TRBJ2-3	CARQGANRTDTQYF	TGTGCCAGACAGGGGGCCAATCGCACAGATACGCAGTATTTT
-	TRBV3-1/TRBV3-2	TRBD2	TRBJ2-7	CASSPGGGAYEQYF	TGTGCCAGCAGCCCGGGGGGAGGGGCCTACGAGCAGTACTTC
-	TRBV29-1	TRBD1	TRBJ1-4	CSVEGTGGEKLFF	TGCAGCGTTGAAGGGACAGGTGGAGAAAAACTGTTTTTT
once	TRBV19	TRBD2	TRBJ2-1	CASSTRRTSGSYNEQFF	TGTGCCAGTAGTACGCGAAGAACTAGCGGGAGCTACAATGAGCAGTTCTTC
-	TRBV28	TRBD1	TRBJ1-4	CASSGWTGKEKLFF	TGTGCCAGCAGTGGGTGGACAGGGAAGGAAAAACTGTTTTTT
-	TRBV6-5	-	TRBJ1-2	CASTSLRGRGYTF	TGTGCCAGCACCTCTTTACGGGGCCGGGGGTACACCTTC